This T cell receptor (beta chain) was captured by sequencing in a study of early T cells in non-severe SARS-CoV-2 infection. Across the whole study: The chains were unpaired, and the sequenced material was bulk RNA from unsorted whole blood.

As part of library construction, unique molecular identifiers were attached to individual cDNA molecules. TCRdb reanalysed the 5' RACE reads using MiXCR and keeps one entry per CDR3 protein. The table shows about 130,000 distinct CDR3 sequences, with about 15% occurring only once. V was clipped by 6 bases and J by 2 bases; unmatched bases: 12. This CDR3 comprises 16 residues. The V gene's germline CDR1 is SEHNR and CDR2 FQNEAQ (reference sequence). Study-level points and caveats: Private and CD4 specificities were missed by VDJdb matching, skewed to anti-spike CD8.

This clonotype was observed a few times. Its antigen remains unknown. The TCR sequence derives from an adult who was a healthcare worker with PCR-confirmed SARS-CoV-2 infection or an uninfected control (not recorded which). The genes are TRBV7-9 and TRBJ2-5, with TRBD1 identical over 7 bases. What was sequenced was whole blood. This CDR3 is CASSSTGVGRQETQYF. The CDR3 DNA follows: TGTGCCAGCAGTAGCACAGGGGTGGGTAGGCAAGAGACCCAGTACTTC.